This T cell receptor beta chain was profiled in a study of blood T cell repertoires in COVID-19. Study context: PBMCs, B-cell-depleted T cells, or T cells were the source of the cDNA or gDNA that made up the material.

The CDR3 sequence is 16 residues long. Germline V gene data show CDR1 as SGDLS and CDR2 as YYNGEE. The V and J ends lost 4 bases and 3 bases, in that order; junction bases with no gene match: 7. This clone was recorded once. Generated by immunoSEQ multiplex PCR, the TCRdb table keeps only in-frame clones and is missing some. This table has about 100,000 clones, 85% to 95% appearing once. Sequenced sample: peripheral blood. This sequence originates from a man aged 50-60 years with active COVID-19. The gene calls are TRBV9 and TRBJ2-1; 10 bases agree with TRBD2. CDR3 residues: CASSPLAGGLYNEQFF. CDR3 in DNA: TGTGCCAGCAGCCCATTAGCGGGAGGCCTCTACAATGAGCAGTTCTTC. Looking up the rest from reference TRBV9 and TRBJ2-1 gives the full variable domain: DSGVTQTPKHLITATGQRVTLRCSPRSGDLSVYWYQQSLDQGLQFLIQYYNGEERAKGNILERFSAQQFPDLHSELNLSSLELGDSALYFCASSPLAGGLYNEQFFGPGTRLTVL.